This T cell receptor (beta chain) was identified during a study of blood T cell repertoires in COVID-19. About the study: Some COVID-19 samples were acute and others convalescent; all came from the United States, Italy and Spain. PBMCs, B-cell-depleted T cells, or T cells provided the cDNA or gDNA that made up the material.

Per the study methods: Amplified reference gene primers provided the basis for estimating nucleated cell counts. Sequencing was performed with immunoSEQ multiplex PCR; in TCRdb, only in-frame clones are kept and a portion is missing. The V and J calls and clone size come from that table; D and trimming were worked out from the DNA. The repertoire holds around 97,000 clones, with over 70% as singletons. Germline V gene lookup returns CDR1 SGHAT and CDR2 FQNNGV. The CDR3 sequence is 17 residues long. The ends lost 3 bases at V and 4 bases at J; junction bases unmatched: 14. This sequence was found in a human donor in a cohort sampled during active or convalescent COVID-19. The V and J genes are TRBV11-2 and TRBJ2-7, with 8 bases matching TRBD2. Input material: peripheral blood. In nucleotides, the CDR3 is TGTGCCAGCAGCTTGGGGTCCGCGAGCGGGGGCGCTTACGAGCAGTACTTC. This gives the protein CASSLGSASGGAYEQYF.